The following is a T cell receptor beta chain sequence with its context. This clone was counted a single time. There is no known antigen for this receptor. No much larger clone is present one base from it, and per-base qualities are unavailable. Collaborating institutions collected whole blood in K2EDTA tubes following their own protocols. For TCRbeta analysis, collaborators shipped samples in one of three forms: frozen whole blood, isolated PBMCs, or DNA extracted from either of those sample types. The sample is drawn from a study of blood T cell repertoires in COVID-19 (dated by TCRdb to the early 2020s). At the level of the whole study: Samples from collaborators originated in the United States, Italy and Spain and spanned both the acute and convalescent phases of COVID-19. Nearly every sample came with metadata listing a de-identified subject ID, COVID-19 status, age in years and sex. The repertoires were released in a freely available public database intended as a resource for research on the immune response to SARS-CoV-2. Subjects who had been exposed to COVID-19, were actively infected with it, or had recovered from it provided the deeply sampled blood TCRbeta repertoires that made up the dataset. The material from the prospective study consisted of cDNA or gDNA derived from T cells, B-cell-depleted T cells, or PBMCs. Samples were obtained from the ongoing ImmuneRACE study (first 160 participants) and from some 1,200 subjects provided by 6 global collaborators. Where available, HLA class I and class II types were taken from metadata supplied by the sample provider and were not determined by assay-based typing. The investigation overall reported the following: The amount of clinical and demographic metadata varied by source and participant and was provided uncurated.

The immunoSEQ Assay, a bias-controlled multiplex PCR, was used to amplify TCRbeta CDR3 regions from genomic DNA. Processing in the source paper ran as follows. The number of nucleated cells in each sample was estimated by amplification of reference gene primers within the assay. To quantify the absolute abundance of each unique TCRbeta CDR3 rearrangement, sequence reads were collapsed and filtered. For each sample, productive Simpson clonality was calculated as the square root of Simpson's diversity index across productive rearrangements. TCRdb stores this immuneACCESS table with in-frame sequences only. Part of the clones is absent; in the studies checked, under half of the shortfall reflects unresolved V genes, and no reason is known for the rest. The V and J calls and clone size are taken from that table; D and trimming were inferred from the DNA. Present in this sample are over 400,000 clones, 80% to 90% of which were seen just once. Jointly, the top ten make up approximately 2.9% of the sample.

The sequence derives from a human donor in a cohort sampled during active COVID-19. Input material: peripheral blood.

In nucleotides, the sequence is TGTGCCAGCAGCGTAGGGACAGGTGTTAATCAGCCCCAGCATTTT. It specifies CASSVGTGVNQPQHF. Recombination linked TRBV9 to TRBJ1-5; TRBD1 agrees with 7 junctional bases. CDR1 and CDR2, per the germline V gene, are SGDLS and YYNGEE. The CDR3 contains 15 residues, cysteine and phenylalanine counted. Only the CDR3 DNA is retained, 45 bases long and in frame from the first base. From V the trimming removes 0 bases and from J it removes 4 bases, while the gene matches leave 4 bases of the junction unaccounted for. When the CDR3 is completed using the reference TRBV9 and TRBJ1-5 genes on either side, the full variable domain is DSGVTQTPKHLITATGQRVTLRCSPRSGDLSVYWYQQSLDQGLQFLIQYYNGEERAKGNILERFSAQQFPDLHSELNLSSLELGDSALYFCASSVGTGVNQPQHFGDGTRLSIL.